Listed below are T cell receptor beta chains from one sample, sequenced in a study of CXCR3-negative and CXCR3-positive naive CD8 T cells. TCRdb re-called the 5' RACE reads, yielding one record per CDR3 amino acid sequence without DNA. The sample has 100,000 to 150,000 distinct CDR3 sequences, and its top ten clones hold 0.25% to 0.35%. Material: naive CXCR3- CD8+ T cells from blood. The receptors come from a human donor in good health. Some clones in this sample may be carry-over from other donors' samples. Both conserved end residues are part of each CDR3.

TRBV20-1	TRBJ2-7	CSAPTVGGSLFGEQYF
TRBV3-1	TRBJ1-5	CASSIGQGRSQPQHF
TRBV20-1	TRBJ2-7	CSARGSLSYEQYF
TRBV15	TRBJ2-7	CATSPDQTIFYEQYF
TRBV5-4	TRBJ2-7	CASSLDPLGNYEQYF
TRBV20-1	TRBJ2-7	CSATLAGGLYEQYF
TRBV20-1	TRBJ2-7	CSARDPWQAWGLEQYF
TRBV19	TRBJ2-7	CASSIGTGSYEQYF
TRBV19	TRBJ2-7	CASGPSGAGYEQYF
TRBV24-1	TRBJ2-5	CATSEAIGQETQYF
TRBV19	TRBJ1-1	CASSIGVNTEAFF
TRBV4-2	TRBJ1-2	CASNPVGANYGYTF
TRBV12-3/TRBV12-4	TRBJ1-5	CASTVGGLNQPQHF
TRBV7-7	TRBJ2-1	CASSPEGDGYNEQFF
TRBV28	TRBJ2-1	CASSLDRGRHEQFF
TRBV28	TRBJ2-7	CASSLRLGDYEQYF
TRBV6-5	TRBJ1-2	CASSYGANYGYTF
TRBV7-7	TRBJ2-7	CARSLTGGNHEQYF
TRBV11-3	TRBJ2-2	CASSFGVAGETGELFF
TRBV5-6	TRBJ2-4	CASSSRRALAKNIQYF
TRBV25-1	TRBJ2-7	CASSDWGYEQYF
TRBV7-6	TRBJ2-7	CASSYDLSNVYEQYF
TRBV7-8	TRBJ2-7	CASSSVAGANYEQYF
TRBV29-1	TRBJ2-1	CSAGLALAKAYNEQFF
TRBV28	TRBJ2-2	CASSLPGTGELFF
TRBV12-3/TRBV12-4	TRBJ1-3	CASSPGGTGNTIYF
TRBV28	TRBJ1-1	CASLKNTEAFF
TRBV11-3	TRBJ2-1	CASSSRTSGRDEQFF
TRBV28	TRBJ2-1	CASSPGQRPTYNEQFF
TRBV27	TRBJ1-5	CASSPHGRQPQHF
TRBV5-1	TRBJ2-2	CASSLVSELLLMGGELFF
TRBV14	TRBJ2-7	CASSQWPRKFYEQYF
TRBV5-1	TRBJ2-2	CASSPTTGELFF
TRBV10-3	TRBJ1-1	CAISSPTNTEAFF
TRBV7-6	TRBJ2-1	CASSRGAGVGNEQFF
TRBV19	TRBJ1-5	CASSIPMGYQPQHF
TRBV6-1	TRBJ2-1	CASSDRGSGGYNEQFF
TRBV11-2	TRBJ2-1	CASSLTDEQFF
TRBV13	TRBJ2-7	CASNLGGAGGWHYEQYF
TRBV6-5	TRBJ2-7	CASSYKATYEQYF
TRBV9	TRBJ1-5	CASSVGNGNNQPQHF
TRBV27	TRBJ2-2	CASRNTGELFF